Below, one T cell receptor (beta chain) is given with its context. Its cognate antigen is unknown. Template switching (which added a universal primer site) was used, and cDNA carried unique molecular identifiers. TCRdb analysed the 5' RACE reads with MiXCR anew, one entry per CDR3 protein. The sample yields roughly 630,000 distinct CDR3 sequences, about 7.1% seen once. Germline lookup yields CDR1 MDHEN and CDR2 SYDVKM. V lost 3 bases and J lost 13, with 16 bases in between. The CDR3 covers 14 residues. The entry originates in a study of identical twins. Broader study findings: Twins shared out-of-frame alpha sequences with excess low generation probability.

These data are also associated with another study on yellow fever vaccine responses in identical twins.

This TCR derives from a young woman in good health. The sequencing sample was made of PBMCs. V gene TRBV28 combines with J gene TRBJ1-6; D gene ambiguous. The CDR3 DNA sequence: TGTGCCAGCAGTTTTAACAATTTAGGAGGGCCCCTCCACTTT. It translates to CASSFNNLGGPLHF.